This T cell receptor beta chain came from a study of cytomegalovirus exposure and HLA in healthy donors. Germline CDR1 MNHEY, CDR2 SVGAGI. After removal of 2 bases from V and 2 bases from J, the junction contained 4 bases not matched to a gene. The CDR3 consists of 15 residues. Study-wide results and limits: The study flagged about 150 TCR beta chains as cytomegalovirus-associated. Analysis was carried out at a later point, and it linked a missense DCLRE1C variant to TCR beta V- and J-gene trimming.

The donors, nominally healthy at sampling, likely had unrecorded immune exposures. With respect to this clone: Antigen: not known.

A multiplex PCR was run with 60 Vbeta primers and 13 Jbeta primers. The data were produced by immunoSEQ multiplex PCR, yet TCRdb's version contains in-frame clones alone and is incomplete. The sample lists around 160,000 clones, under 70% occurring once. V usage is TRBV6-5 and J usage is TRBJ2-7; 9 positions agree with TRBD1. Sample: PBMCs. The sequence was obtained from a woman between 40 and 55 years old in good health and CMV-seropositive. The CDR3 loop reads CASSYAGTGTYEQYF. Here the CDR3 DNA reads TGTGCCAGCAGTTACGCCGGGACAGGGACCTACGAGCAGTACTTC.